Below are 32 T cell receptor beta chains sequenced from a single sample in a study of identical twins (dated by TCRdb to the mid-2010s). Library prep was done by 5' RACE. TCRdb records Illumina HiSeq 2000 as the sequencer. TCRdb passed the public sequencing reads through fastp at Q25 and MiXCR, retaining productive beta sequences. Records with the same CDR3 protein are collapsed into one entry carrying the most frequent genes and DNA. For this sample the table gives about 240,000 distinct CDR3 sequences, of which roughly a tenth were detected only once. Jointly, the top ten make up more than 8.5% of the sample. The specimen sequenced was memory T cells sorted from blood. Sample cell subset or site, as interpreted from the label and publication: CD45RO+ enriched T cells. These receptors came from a man over 45 in good health.

The sample holds many counts of this clonotype. The CDR3 reads CATSRERGELFF. The CDR3 DNA follows: TGTGCCACCAGCAGAGAGAGGGGGGAGCTGTTTTTT. V is TRBV15 and J is TRBJ2-2, with unresolved D. Looked up from germline, CDR1 is LNHNV and CDR2 is YYDKDF (reference sequence). Trimming shortened V by 0 bases and J by 8 bases, and 4 bases separated the two germline ends. The CDR3 consists of 12 residues.

This clonotype was counted only a few times. The chain carries TRBV5-5 and TRBJ2-3, with TRBD2 identical over 10 bases. This CDR3 is 18 amino acids long. V lost 0 bases to trimming and J lost 2 bases; unmatched junction nucleotides: 9. Germline V gene data show CDR1 as SGHKS and CDR2 as YYEKEE (reference sequence). In DNA form, the CDR3 reads TGTGCCAGCAGCTTGGGCCTAGCGGGGGTACCCCACACAGATACGCAGTATTTT. This gives the protein CASSLGLAGVPHTDTQYF.

The gene calls are TRBV12-1 and TRBJ2-1; the D call TRBD2 from the table was never checked on the DNA. TRBV12-1 is described as a pseudogene. The CDR3 consists of 15 residues. CDR3 sequence: CASPLPLGPGNEQFF. The CDR3 DNA follows: TGTGCCAGCCCTCTCCCCCTAGGTCCGGGCAATGAGCAGTTCTTC.

The chain combines TRBV12-3 or TRBV12-4 with TRBJ2-3; D gene uncertain. This CDR3 spans 11 amino acids. V dropped 5 bases and J dropped 9 bases, with 9 bases sitting between them. The CDR3 nucleotides read TGTGCCAGCAGTGCCTTTGACACGCAGTATTTT. Translation: CASSAFDTQYF.

This clonotype turned up a few times. The chain is built from TRBV9 and TRBJ2-1, with 10 bases lining up with TRBD2. V lost 0 bases to trimming and J lost 9 bases; unmatched junction nucleotides: 6. Germline V lookup: CDR1 SGDLS, CDR2 YYNGEE. CDR3 length: 15 amino acids. The CDR3 DNA follows: TGTGCCAGCAGCGTAGGGGCTAGCGGGAGTAGTGAGCAGTTCTTC. It yields the protein CASSVGASGSSEQFF.

This clonotype was observed many times. The rearrangement links TRBV18 to TRBJ2-5; 9 bases align to TRBD2. This CDR3 region has 16 residues. V dropped 1 base and J dropped 4; count of bases not matched to a gene: 7. The V gene's germline CDR1 is KGHSH and CDR2 LQKENI. CDR3: CASSPRRIAGVETQYF. The DNA of the CDR3 is TGTGCCAGCTCACCACGGAGGATAGCGGGAGTAGAGACCCAGTACTTC.

This clonotype occurred a few times. V usage is TRBV2 and J usage is TRBJ2-2; 7 nucleotides align to TRBD1. The CDR3 sequence is 17 residues long. After removal of 10 bases from V and 0 bases from J, the junction contained 14 bases not matched to a gene. Germline CDR1 reads SNHLY; CDR2 reads FYNNEI. The CDR3 region is CATRDSSPKPNTGELFF. CDR3 DNA sequence: TGTGCCACACGGGACAGCTCCCCCAAACCGAACACCGGGGAGCTGTTTTTT.

This clonotype was detected ten times or more. The chain is built from TRBV6-9 and TRBJ2-1; TRBD2 matches 9 bases. The V gene's germline CDR1 is MNHGY and CDR2 SVAAGI. V shed 7 bases and J 5 bases; nucleotides not matched to a gene: 33. This CDR3 has 23 amino acids. The CDR3 coding sequence is TGTGCCAGCATTATCCTGCCCCCCTTGGGCCCTGTGTCGGCTAGCGGGGAACACAATGAGCAGTTCTTC. Protein: CASIILPPLGPVSASGEHNEQFF.

This clonotype occurred many times. The chain employs TRBV28 and TRBJ2-2, with 9 bases aligning to TRBD1. The CDR3 extends over 16 amino acids. With V trimmed by 4 bases and J by 3 bases, 6 bases remained unmatched. Per the germline V gene, CDR1 is MDHEN and CDR2 is SYDVKM. CDR3 bases: TGTGCCAGCAGTTCTTTGTGGACAGGGGACACCGGGGAGCTGTTTTTT. Its protein product is CASSSLWTGDTGELFF. The full variable domain, its missing parts supplied by reference TRBV28 and TRBJ2-2, is DVKVTQSSRYLVKRTGEKVFLECVQDMDHENMFWYRQDPGLGLRLIYFSYDVKMKEKGDIPEGYSVSREKKERFSLILESASTNQTSMYLCASSSLWTGDTGELFFGEGSRLTVL.

This clonotype was counted a few times. This rearrangement joins TRBV7-2 to TRBJ2-2; 13 positions agree with TRBD2. Germline values: CDR1 SGHTA, CDR2 FQGNSA. This CDR3 contains 16 residues. V lost 3 bases and J lost 7; bases outside the gene matches: 5. The CDR3 protein is CASSFRLAGGGGELFF. The CDR3 DNA follows: TGTGCCAGCAGCTTCCGACTAGCGGGAGGTGGCGGGGAGCTGTTTTTT.

This clonotype was seen at least ten times. The chain joins TRBV29-1 to TRBJ2-3, with 8 bases aligning to TRBD1. Looked up from germline, CDR1 is SQVTM and CDR2 is ANQGSEA. This CDR3 is built from 15 residues. Trimming at V came to 5 bases and at J to 2 bases, leaving 9 bases not matched to a gene. The CDR3 bases are TGCAGCGTTATAACCGGGACAGGTAACACAGATACGCAGTATTTT. Its translation is CSVITGTGNTDTQYF.

This clonotype was seen repeatedly, ten times or more. The chain couples TRBV7-2 to TRBJ2-3; a weak D match, TRBD2 (5 bases). CDR1 is SGHTA, CDR2 FQGNSA, per germline. CDR3 length equals 15 residues. Trimming pared 5 bases from V and 4 bases from J, leaving 16 bases between. CDR3 coding DNA: TGTGCCAGCAGCCGAAGGTCTAGCTCCCCAGATACGCAGTATTTT. This gives the protein CASSRRSSSPDTQYF.

This clonotype was found a few times. The chain combines TRBV19 with TRBJ2-1; no reliable D call. The length of the CDR3 is 15 residues. The ends were cut back, 0 bases at V and 8 bases at J, with 14 bases in the middle. The germline V gene has CDR1 LNHDA and CDR2 SQIVND (reference sequence). The CDR3 nucleotides are TGTGCCAGTAGTATAGACTCGCGTAGGGTGTATGAGCAGTTCTTC. Protein sequence: CASSIDSRRVYEQFF. Full variable domain (remainder filled in from reference TRBV19 and TRBJ2-1): DGGITQSPKYLFRKEGQNVTLSCEQNLNHDAMYWYRQDPGQGLRLIYYSQIVNDFQKGDIAEGYSVSREKKESFPLTVTSAQKNPTAFYLCASSIDSRRVYEQFFGPGTRLTVL.

This sequence joins TRBV6-5 and TRBJ1-4; no reliable D call. This CDR3 has 15 amino acids. Trimming took off 4 bases at V and 0 bases at J, with 9 bases between the two ends. The germline V gene has CDR1 MNHEY and CDR2 SVGAGI. Here the CDR3 reads CASSLRRTTNEKLFF. CDR3 nucleotide sequence: TGTGCCAGCAGTTTAAGACGAACAACTAATGAAAAACTGTTTTTT.

This clonotype was observed at least ten times. The rearrangement uses TRBV29-1 and TRBJ2-1; no clear D gene. CDR3 size: 11 residues. Germline V gene sequence: CDR1 SQVTM, CDR2 ANQGSEA. Trimming left V 5 bases short and J 4 bases short, with 6 bases between. CDR3 nucleotides: TGCAGCGTTCAAACTTACAATGAGCAGTTCTTC. This codes for CSVQTYNEQFF.

Comments on this clonotype: This may be a read error, as it is one base from a much larger clone. The chain uses TRBV25-1 and TRBJ1-3; D is unclear. Germline CDR1 is MGHDK and CDR2 is SYGVNS. CDR3 size: 15 residues. CDR3 amino acids: CASSGNHRSGNTVYF. CDR3 coding DNA: TGTGCCAGCAGTGGCAATCATCGCTCTGGAAACACCGTATATTTT.

In its sample, this clonotype was seen many times. This chain joins TRBV5-1 and TRBJ1-4, with TRBD1 matching over 9 bases. Per the germline V gene, CDR1 is SGHRS and CDR2 is YFSETQ. The CDR3 spans 15 residues. V trimming: 1 base; J trimming: 8 bases; junction bases outside the gene matches: 6. Here the CDR3 DNA reads TGCGCCAGCAGCTTGACAGGGGGCAATCGCGAAAAACTGTTTTTT. It yields the protein CASSLTGGNREKLFF.

The table lists this clonotype with many counts. The chain combines TRBV25-1 with TRBJ2-5; 7 bases map to TRBD2. There are 16 residues in the CDR3. Germline lookup yields CDR1 MGHDK and CDR2 SYGVNS. With V trimmed by 4 bases and J by 1 base, 9 bases remained unmatched. The CDR3 DNA reads TGTGCCAGCAGTGCTCTAGCGGCGCCGATCCAAGAGACCCAGTACTTC. Encoded protein: CASSALAAPIQETQYF.

In regard to this clonotype: This could be a read error, since a much larger clone is one nucleotide away. The genes are TRBV28 and TRBJ2-7, with unresolved D. This CDR3 region has 12 residues. Germline loops: CDR1 MDHEN, CDR2 SYDVKM. CDR3 sequence reads: CASKRQRYEQHF. The CDR3 bases are TGTGCCAGTAAACGGCAGAGATACGAGCAGCACTTC.

The V and J genes are TRBV11-3 and TRBJ2-1, with a possible D match to TRBD2 (5 bases). V lost 5 bases and J 9 bases, leaving 14 bases between the germline ends. The CDR3 extends over 13 amino acids. CDR1 SGHNT and CDR2 YENEEA come from the germline V gene. The CDR3 coding sequence is TGTGCCAGCAGCCCCCCCGGGGTCGGTGAGCAGTTCTTC. Translating gives CASSPPGVGEQFF.

A few counts support this clonotype. The chain's CDR3 is CSARDFARAEKLFF. The CDR3 DNA reads as TGCAGTGCTAGAGATTTCGCCAGGGCGGAAAAACTGTTTTTT. The chain carries TRBV20-1 and TRBJ1-4; D is perhaps TRBD1 (5 bases). The germline V and J ends were trimmed by 0 bases and 8 bases, with 13 bases remaining between them. Germline V gives CDR1 DFQATT, CDR2 SNEGSKA (reference sequence). The CDR3 spans 14 residues.

This clonotype came up a few times. The chain joins TRBV5-1 to TRBJ1-2; D unresolved. The CDR3 runs 12 residues. V was cut by 0 bases and J by 4 bases, with 4 bases left in between. CDR1 is SGHRS, CDR2 YFSETQ, per germline. DNA for the CDR3: TGCGCCAGCAGCTTGGATGTCTATGGCTACACCTTC. Translation gives CASSLDVYGYTF.

This clonotype was recorded a few times. The chain uses TRBV11-2 and TRBJ2-1; the D is unclear. The germline V and J ends were trimmed by 3 bases and 4 bases, with 7 bases remaining between them. This CDR3 contains 13 residues. The germline V gene has CDR1 SGHAT and CDR2 FQNNGV. The CDR3 loop is CASSLSFYNEQFF. The CDR3 nucleotides are TGTGCCAGCAGCTTGTCATTTTACAATGAGCAGTTCTTC.

V and J are TRBV20-1 and TRBJ2-3, with 11 bases lining up with TRBD2. Germline lookup yields CDR1 DFQATT and CDR2 SNEGSKA (reference sequence). Germline trimming cut 1 base from V and 7 bases from J; bases unmatched to any gene: 7. This CDR3 spans 15 amino acids. The CDR3 sequence: CSARAFSGRGNTQYF. The CDR3, as DNA: TGCAGTGCTAGAGCATTTAGCGGGAGGGGAAATACGCAGTATTTT.

In this sample, this clonotype turned up a few times. V and J are TRBV24-1 and TRBJ2-5; D is ambiguous. Germline V gene lookup returns CDR1 KGHDR and CDR2 SFDVKD. This CDR3 spans 14 amino acids. V dropped 4 bases and J dropped 4 bases, with 12 bases sitting between them. DNA for the CDR3: TGTGCCACCAGTGACCCTAGGGCCCCAGAGACCCAGTACTTC. Protein sequence: CATSDPRAPETQYF.

Only a few counts were recorded for this clonotype. The chain combines TRBV7-9 with TRBJ1-6; D is possibly TRBD1 (5 bases). Germline loops: CDR1 SEHNR, CDR2 FQNEAQ (reference sequence). The length of the CDR3 is 16 residues. The V end was cut by 5 bases, the J end by 6 bases, with 17 bases between. CDR3 sequence (DNA): TGTGCCAGCAGCCCTGACCGGGGCCGGGGTAATTCACCCCTCCACTTT. Translation gives CASSPDRGRGNSPLHF.

This clonotype was detected a few times. This chain joins TRBV6-1 and TRBJ2-1, with D possibly being TRBD2 (7 bases). Between the trimmed V and J ends, which lost 1 base and 9 bases, there was a span of 10 bases. The CDR3 is 13 residues long. CDR1 and CDR2 (germline): MNHNS, SASEGT. The CDR3 region has the DNA TGTGCCAGCAGTGAAGGGGGGGGCTTTGAGCAGTTCTTC. It is translated as CASSEGGGFEQFF.

This clonotype was found a few times. The chain uses TRBV28 and TRBJ2-7; 9 bases map to TRBD1. Germline V CDR1 and CDR2: MDHEN, SYDVKM. The CDR3 runs 14 residues. V shed 4 bases and J 3 bases; nucleotides not matched to a gene: 4. This CDR3 is CASSSGQGFYEQYF. Here the CDR3 DNA reads TGTGCCAGCAGTTCTGGACAGGGGTTCTACGAGCAGTACTTC.

This clonotype was seen ten or more times. V gene TRBV29-1 combines with J gene TRBJ2-7, with D perhaps matching TRBD1 (5 bases). CDR1 is SQVTM, CDR2 ANQGSEA, per germline. The CDR3 extends over 16 amino acids. Trimming cost V 3 bases and J 2 bases, with 20 bases left between them. CDR3 sequence reads: CSVELLGDSEPYEQYF. The CDR3 coding sequence is TGCAGCGTTGAGCTCTTAGGTGACAGCGAACCCTACGAGCAGTACTTC.

The CDR3 DNA reads TGTGCCAGCAGCCCCCAACAGGGTCGGGGCACAGATACGCAGTATTTT. Protein product: CASSPQQGRGTDTQYF. The chain uses TRBV7-6 and TRBJ2-3; possible D gene TRBD1, 6 bases. The V gene's germline CDR1 is SGHVS and CDR2 FNYEAQ. V dropped 5 bases and J dropped 1 base, with 16 bases sitting between them. The CDR3 is made up of 16 amino acids.

This clonotype was counted many times. The chain carries TRBV4-1 and TRBJ1-2; TRBD1 matches at 8 bases. The ends lost 4 bases at V and 2 bases at J; junction bases unmatched: 6. This CDR3 is 15 amino acids long. Per germline, CDR1 MGHRA and CDR2 YSYEKL. CDR3 loop: CASSPGQAVNYGYTF. The CDR3 DNA sequence: TGCGCCAGCAGCCCGGGACAGGCCGTAAACTATGGCTACACCTTC.

The table lists this clonotype with a few counts. The chain links TRBV20-1 to TRBJ1-6, with a weak D call TRBD1 (6 bases). The CDR3 spans 14 residues. Germline CDR1 and CDR2: DFQATT and SNEGSKA (reference sequence). V lost 3 bases to trimming and J lost 13 bases, with 19 bases between them. The CDR3 is CSARSLGGLVPLHF. In nucleotides, the CDR3 is TGCAGTGCTAGGAGTCTTGGGGGGCTGGTGCCCCTCCACTTT.